This T cell receptor beta chain appears in the sequencing data of a study of blood T cell repertoires in COVID-19. On the study more broadly: Samples representing acute and convalescent COVID-19 were sourced from the United States, Italy and Spain. From T cells, B-cell-depleted T cells, or PBMCs came the material, which was cDNA or gDNA.

Original handling: Estimation of nucleated cell counts was performed using reference gene primer amplification. Clones were sequenced by immunoSEQ multiplex PCR, and TCRdb holds only the in-frame ones, with some missing. Clone size and the V and J calls come from that table; the DNA yielded D and trimming. The table shows approximately 150,000 clones, with roughly three quarters occurring only once. The J segment lost 6 bases and the V segment lost 1 base, leaving 7 bases of the junction unmatched. Germline assignment: CDR1 MNHNS and CDR2 SASEGT. The CDR3 totals 15 residues. The sample consisted of peripheral blood. This sequence originates from a woman aged 55-69 years with acute or convalescent COVID-19. V and J are TRBV6-1 and TRBJ2-3; TRBD2 matches 7 bases. The DNA for the CDR3 is TGTGCCAGCAGTGAAGTGGATGGGAGGGCCGATACGCAGTATTTT. Protein product: CASSEVDGRADTQYF.